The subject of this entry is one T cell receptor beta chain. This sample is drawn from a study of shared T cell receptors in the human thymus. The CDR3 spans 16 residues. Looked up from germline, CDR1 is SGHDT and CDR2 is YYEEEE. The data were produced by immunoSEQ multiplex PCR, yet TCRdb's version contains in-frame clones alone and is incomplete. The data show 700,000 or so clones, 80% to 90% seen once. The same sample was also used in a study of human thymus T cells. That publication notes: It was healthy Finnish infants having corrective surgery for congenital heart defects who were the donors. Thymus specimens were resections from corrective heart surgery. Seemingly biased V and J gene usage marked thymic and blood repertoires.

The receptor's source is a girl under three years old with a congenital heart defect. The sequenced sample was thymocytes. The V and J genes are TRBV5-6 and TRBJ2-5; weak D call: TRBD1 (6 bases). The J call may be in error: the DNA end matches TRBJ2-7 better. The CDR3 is CASSLGTIRGRYEQYF. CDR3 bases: TGTGCCAGCAGCTTGGGGACAATCAGGGGCCGCTACGAGCAGTACTTC.